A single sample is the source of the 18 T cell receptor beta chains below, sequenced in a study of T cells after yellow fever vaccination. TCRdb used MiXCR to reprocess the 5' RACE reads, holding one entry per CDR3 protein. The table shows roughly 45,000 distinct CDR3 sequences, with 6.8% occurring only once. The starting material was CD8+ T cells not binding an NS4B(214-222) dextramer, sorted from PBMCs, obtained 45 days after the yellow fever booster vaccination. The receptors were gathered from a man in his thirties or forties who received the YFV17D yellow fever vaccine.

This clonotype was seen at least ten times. CDR3 nucleotides: TGTGCCAGCAGCTTAGTCAGAGACCTTCGATTCGGGGAGCTGTTTTTT. Its translation: CASSLVRDLRFGELFF. V gene TRBV11-2 combines with J gene TRBJ2-2; D is unresolved. The CDR3 is 16 residues long. V lost 1 base to trimming and J lost 7 bases, with 16 bases between them. The V gene's germline CDR1 is SGHAT and CDR2 FQNNGV.

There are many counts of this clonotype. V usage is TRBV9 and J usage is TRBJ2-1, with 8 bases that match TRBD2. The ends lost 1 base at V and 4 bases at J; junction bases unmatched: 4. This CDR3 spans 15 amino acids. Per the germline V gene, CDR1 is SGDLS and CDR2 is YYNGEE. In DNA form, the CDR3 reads TGTGCCAGCAGCGTAAGCGGGAGCCTATACAATGAGCAGTTCTTC. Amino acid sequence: CASSVSGSLYNEQFF.

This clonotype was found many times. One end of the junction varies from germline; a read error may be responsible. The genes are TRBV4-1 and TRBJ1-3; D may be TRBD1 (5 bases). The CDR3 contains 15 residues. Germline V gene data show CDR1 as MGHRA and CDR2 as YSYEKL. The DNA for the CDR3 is TGCGCCAGCAGCCAAGATAAGGGACCTGGGAACACCATATATTTT. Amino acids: CASSQDKGPGNTIYF.

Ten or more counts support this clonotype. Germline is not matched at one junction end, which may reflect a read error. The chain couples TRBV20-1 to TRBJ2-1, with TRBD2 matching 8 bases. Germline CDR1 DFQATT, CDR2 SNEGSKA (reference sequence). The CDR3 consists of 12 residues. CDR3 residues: CSAWVHSGTSHF. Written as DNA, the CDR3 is TGCAGTGCTTGGGTACATAGCGGGACTTCCCACTTC.

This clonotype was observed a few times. The CDR3 DNA reads TGTGCCAGCAGACTCACAGATACGCAGTATTTT. Amino acids: CASRLTDTQYF. V usage is TRBV27 and J usage is TRBJ2-3, with no clear D. V lost 6 bases, J lost 2 bases, and 3 bases lay in between. Germline loops: CDR1 MNHEY, CDR2 SMNVEV (reference sequence). The CDR3 is 11 residues long.

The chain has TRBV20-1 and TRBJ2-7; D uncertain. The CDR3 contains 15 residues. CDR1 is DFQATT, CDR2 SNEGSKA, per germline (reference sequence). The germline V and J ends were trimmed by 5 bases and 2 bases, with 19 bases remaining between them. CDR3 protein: CSALPQIVGAYEQYF. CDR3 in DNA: TGCAGTGCTCTACCTCAGATAGTTGGGGCCTACGAGCAGTACTTC.

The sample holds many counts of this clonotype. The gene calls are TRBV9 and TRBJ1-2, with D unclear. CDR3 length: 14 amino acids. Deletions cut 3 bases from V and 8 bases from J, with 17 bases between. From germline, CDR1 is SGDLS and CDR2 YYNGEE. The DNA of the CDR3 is TGTGCCAGCAGCGGGTCGTCCACCTCGAGGGGCTACACCTTC. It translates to CASSGSSTSRGYTF.

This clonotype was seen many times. For the CDR3, the DNA is TGTGCCAGCAGTTACGGGCAGACCCTCTCCTACGAGCAGTACTTC. Protein product: CASSYGQTLSYEQYF. The V call is TRBV6-5, the J call TRBJ2-7, with unresolved D. V was clipped by 2 bases and J by 0 bases, with 11 bases between them. Germline V gene sequence: CDR1 MNHEY, CDR2 SVGAGI. This CDR3 has 15 amino acids.

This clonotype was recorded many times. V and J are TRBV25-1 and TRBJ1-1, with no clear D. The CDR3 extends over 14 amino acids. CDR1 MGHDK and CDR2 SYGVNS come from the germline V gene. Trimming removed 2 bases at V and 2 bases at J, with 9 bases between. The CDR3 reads CASSEAAPNTEAFF. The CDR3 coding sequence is TGTGCCAGCAGTGAAGCGGCTCCCAACACTGAAGCTTTCTTT.

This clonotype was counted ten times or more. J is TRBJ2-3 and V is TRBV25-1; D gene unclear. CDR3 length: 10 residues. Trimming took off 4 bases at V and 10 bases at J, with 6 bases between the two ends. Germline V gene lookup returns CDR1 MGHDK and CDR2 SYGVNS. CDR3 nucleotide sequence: TGTGCCAGCAGTGCGGGTTCGCAGTATTTT. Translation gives CASSAGSQYF. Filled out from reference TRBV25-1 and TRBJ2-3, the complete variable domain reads EADIYQTPRYLVIGTGKKITLECSQTMGHDKMYWYQQDPGMELHLIHYSYGVNSTEKGDLSSESTVSRIRTEHFPLTLESARPSHTSQYLCASSAGSQYFGPGTRLTVL.

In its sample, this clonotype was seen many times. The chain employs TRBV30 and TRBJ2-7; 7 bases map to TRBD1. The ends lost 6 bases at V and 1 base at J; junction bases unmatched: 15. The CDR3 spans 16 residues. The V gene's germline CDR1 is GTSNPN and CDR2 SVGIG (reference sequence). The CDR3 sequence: CACAPGPGTDSYEQYF. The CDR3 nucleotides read TGTGCCTGCGCCCCTGGTCCCGGGACAGATTCCTACGAGCAGTACTTC.

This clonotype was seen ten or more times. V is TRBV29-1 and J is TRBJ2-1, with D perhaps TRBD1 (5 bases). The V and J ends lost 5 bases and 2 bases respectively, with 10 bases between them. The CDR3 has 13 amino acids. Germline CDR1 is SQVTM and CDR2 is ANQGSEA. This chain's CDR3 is CSVHRQTYNEQFF. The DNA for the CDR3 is TGCAGCGTTCACAGGCAAACCTACAATGAGCAGTTCTTC.

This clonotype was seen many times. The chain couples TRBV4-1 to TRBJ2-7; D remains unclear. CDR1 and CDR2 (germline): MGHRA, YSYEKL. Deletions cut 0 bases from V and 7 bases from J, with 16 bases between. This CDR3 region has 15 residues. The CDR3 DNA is TGCGCCAGCAGCCAAGATCGGTATCCCTACGATGAGCAGTACTTC. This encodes CASSQDRYPYDEQYF.

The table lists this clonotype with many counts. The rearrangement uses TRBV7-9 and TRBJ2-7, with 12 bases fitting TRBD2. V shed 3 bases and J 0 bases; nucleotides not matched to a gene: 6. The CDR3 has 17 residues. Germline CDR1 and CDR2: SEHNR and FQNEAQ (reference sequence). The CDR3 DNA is TGTGCCAGCAGCTTCGAACTAGCGGGAGGCGACTCCTACGAGCAGTACTTC. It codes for CASSFELAGGDSYEQYF.

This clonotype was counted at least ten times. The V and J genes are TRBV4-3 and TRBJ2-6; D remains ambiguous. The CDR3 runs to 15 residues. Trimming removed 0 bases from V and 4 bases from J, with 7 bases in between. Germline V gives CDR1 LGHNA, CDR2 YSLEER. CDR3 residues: CASSQDASGANVLTF. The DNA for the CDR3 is TGCGCCAGCAGCCAAGATGCATCGGGGGCCAACGTCCTGACTTTC.

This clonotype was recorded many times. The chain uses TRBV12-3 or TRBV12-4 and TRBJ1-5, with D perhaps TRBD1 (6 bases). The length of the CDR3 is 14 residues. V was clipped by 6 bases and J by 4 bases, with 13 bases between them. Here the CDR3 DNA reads TGTGCCAGCAGGGGCGGGGGGCCAAATCAGCCCCAGCATTTT. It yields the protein CASRGGGPNQPQHF.

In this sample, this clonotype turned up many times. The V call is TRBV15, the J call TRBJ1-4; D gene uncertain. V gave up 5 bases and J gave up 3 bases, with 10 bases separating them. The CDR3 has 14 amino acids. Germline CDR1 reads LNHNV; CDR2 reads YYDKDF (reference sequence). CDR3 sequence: CATSFTVPNEKLFF. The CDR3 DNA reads TGTGCCACCAGCTTCACGGTTCCTAATGAAAAACTGTTTTTT.

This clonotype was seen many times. The CDR3 coding sequence is TGTGCCAGCAGTTACGGTAGCAATCAGCCCCAGCATTTT. The encoded protein is CASSYGSNQPQHF. The V gene is TRBV6-5, the J gene TRBJ1-5, with unresolved D. Germline CDR1 and CDR2: MNHEY and SVGAGI. The CDR3 has 13 residues. Trimming left V 2 bases short and J 0 bases short, with 2 bases between.